A selection of T cell receptor beta chains follows, all from one sample in a study of blood T cell repertoires in COVID-19. TCRdb's table, derived via immunoSEQ multiplex PCR, lists solely in-frame clones and lacks some. The sample includes roughly 290,000 clones, 80% to 85% of them seen just once. Specimen: peripheral blood. The source of these receptors is a person aged 70 to 85 with COVID-19, enrolled during active disease. Both conserved end residues are part of each CDR3. Each record gives: D gene, clone size, V gene, J gene, CDR3 protein, CDR3 DNA. The D gene is left open where the match is weak. The size entry is marked missing in some rows and otherwise reads once, few, many or a size class.

TRBD1	.	TRBV7-2	TRBJ2-7	CASSLRQGTYEQYF	TGTGCCAGCAGCTTGAGACAGGGGACGTACGAGCAGTACTTC
TRBD1	.	TRBV19	TRBJ1-4	CASSALQGFEKLFF	TGTGCCAGTAGTGCCCTACAGGGGTTTGAAAAACTGTTTTTT
.	.	TRBV5-1	TRBJ1-2	CASSRDSLGYTF	TGCGCCAGCAGCAGAGACTCTCTTGGCTACACCTTC
.	.	TRBV4-3	TRBJ1-4	CASSRNNRVANEKLFF	TGCGCCAGCAGCCGCAACAACAGGGTGGCTAATGAAAAACTGTTTTTT
.	few	TRBV7-9	TRBJ2-5	CASSLRQGSGETQYF	TGTGCCAGCAGCCTAAGGCAGGGGTCGGGAGAGACCCAGTACTTC
.	.	TRBV5-1	TRBJ1-4	CASSYRMDSSEKLFF	TGCGCCAGCAGCTATCGTATGGACAGCTCTGAAAAACTGTTTTTT
TRBD2	.	TRBV19	TRBJ2-2	CASSIRAGSSTGELFF	TGTGCCAGTAGTATACGAGCGGGGTCGAGCACCGGGGAGCTGTTTTTT
TRBD1	few	TRBV28	TRBJ1-4	CASSLTGQWAEKLFF	TGTGCCAGCAGTTTAACGGGACAGTGGGCTGAAAAACTGTTTTTT
.	.	TRBV5-4	TRBJ2-7	CASSLSLDSYEQYF	TGTGCCAGCAGCTTGTCCCTAGACTCCTACGAGCAGTACTTC
TRBD2	few	TRBV3-1/TRBV3-2	TRBJ2-7	CASSQGPGGVNEQYF	TGTGCCAGCAGCCAGGGCCCGGGGGGGGTTAACGAGCAGTACTTC
.	.	TRBV19	TRBJ2-6	CASTKQGSGGANVLTF	TGTGCCAGTACGAAGCAGGGTTCGGGCGGGGCCAACGTCCTGACTTTC
.	.	TRBV9	TRBJ1-6	CASSVTELGSPLHF	TGTGCCAGCAGCGTAACGGAGCTAGGATCACCCCTCCACTTT
.	.	TRBV5-1	TRBJ1-4	CASSLGSIRGNEKLFF	TGCGCCAGCAGCTTGGGCTCGATAAGGGGTAATGAAAAACTGTTTTTT
.	.	TRBV3-1/TRBV3-2	TRBJ1-3	CASSPTKSSGNTIYF	TGTGCCAGCAGCCCAACGAAGAGCTCTGGAAACACCATATATTTT
TRBD1	.	TRBV3-1/TRBV3-2	TRBJ1-1	CASSQPGQGGAFF	TGTGCCAGCAGCCAACCCGGACAGGGAGGAGCTTTCTTT
.	.	TRBV28	TRBJ2-5	CASSAIPRGRGTQYF	TGTGCCAGCAGTGCAATCCCTAGGGGGCGGGGGACCCAGTACTTC
.	.	TRBV11-2	TRBJ1-3	CASSPFGNTIYF	TGTGCCAGCAGCCCTTTTGGAAACACCATATATTTT
.	.	TRBV28	TRBJ1-3	CASERPGGAGNTIYF	TGTGCCAGCGAAAGACCGGGGGGGGCAGGAAACACCATATATTTT
TRBD2	.	TRBV7-9	TRBJ2-3	CASSWNLAGGLTDTQYF	TGTGCCAGCAGCTGGAATCTAGCGGGGGGCCTCACAGATACGCAGTATTTT
TRBD1	once	TRBV6-1	TRBJ1-6	CASSDRRGQAPLHF	TGTGCCAGCAGTGACCGCAGGGGGCAGGCACCCCTCCACTTT
TRBD1	.	TRBV18	TRBJ1-4	CASSPRQGPNEKLFF	TGTGCCAGCTCACCAAGACAGGGCCCTAATGAAAAACTGTTTTTT
TRBD2	.	TRBV7-2	TRBJ2-1	CASSSQARRGGGPEQFF	TGTGCCAGCAGCTCCCAGGCACGGCGGGGGGGCGGCCCTGAGCAGTTCTTC
.	.	TRBV18	TRBJ1-6	CASSLLAGDNSPLHF	TGTGCCAGCTCTCTGCTGGCAGGGGATAATTCACCCCTCCACTTT
.	.	TRBV5-1	TRBJ2-3	CASSLVPADTQYF	TGCGCCAGCAGCTTGGTCCCGGCAGATACGCAGTATTTT
TRBD1	.	TRBV5-3	TRBJ2-5	CARPLTGSGETQYF	TGTGCCAGGCCCTTGACAGGGTCGGGCGAGACCCAGTACTTC
.	.	TRBV9	TRBJ1-3	CASSFGIEIGNTIYF	TGTGCCAGCAGCTTCGGTATCGAGATCGGAAACACCATATATTTT
TRBD1	once	TRBV5-1	TRBJ2-2	CASSLSTGGTGELFF	TGCGCCAGCAGCTTATCGACAGGGGGCACCGGGGAGCTGTTTTTT
.	.	TRBV5-6	TRBJ1-1	CASSTQVQGSTEAFF	TGTGCCAGCAGCACCCAAGTACAGGGTTCCACTGAAGCTTTCTTT
.	.	TRBV20-1	TRBJ2-5	CSATTQRVQYF	TGCAGTGCTACCACTCAGCGGGTTCAGTACTTC
TRBD2	.	TRBV19	TRBJ2-1	CASSRELAFNEQFF	TGTGCCAGTAGTAGGGAACTAGCGTTCAATGAGCAGTTCTTC
.	.	TRBV12-3/TRBV12-4	TRBJ1-1	CASSPRGGGQAFF	TGTGCCAGCAGCCCTCGAGGCGGAGGCCAAGCTTTCTTT
TRBD2	.	TRBV4-2	TRBJ2-7	CASSQPPGLAGGPAQYF	TGTGCCAGCAGCCAACCACCGGGACTAGCGGGAGGACCTGCCCAGTACTTC
.	.	TRBV18	TRBJ1-1	CASSPPSVTEAFF	TGTGCCAGCTCACCACCGAGTGTCACTGAAGCTTTCTTT
TRBD1	.	TRBV9	TRBJ1-6	CASSVVGDRNSPLHF	TGTGCCAGCAGCGTAGTAGGGGACAGGAATTCACCCCTCCACTTT
.	.	TRBV3-1/TRBV3-2	TRBJ1-4	CASSQVSLGGTNEKLFF	TGTGCCAGCAGCCAGGTCAGCCTTGGGGGGACTAATGAAAAACTGTTTTTT
TRBD2	.	TRBV5-1	TRBJ2-1	CASGAGGINYNEQFF	TGCGCCAGCGGGGCGGGGGGGATTAACTACAATGAGCAGTTCTTC
.	.	TRBV7-9	TRBJ2-7	CASSLTLAEQYF	TGTGCCAGCAGCTTAACGTTAGCCGAGCAGTACTTC
.	.	TRBV7-3	TRBJ1-1	CASSLNTGRNTEAFF	TGTGCCAGCAGCTTAAATACAGGGAGGAACACTGAAGCTTTCTTT
.	.	TRBV2	TRBJ1-2	CASRAGVGLDGSGYTF	TGTGCCAGCAGGGCAGGGGTCGGGCTCGATGGGAGTGGCTACACCTTC
TRBD1	.	TRBV15	TRBJ1-4	CATSRQSGGNEKLFF	TGTGCCACCAGCAGACAATCAGGGGGGAATGAAAAACTGTTTTTT
TRBD2	.	TRBV19	TRBJ2-3	CASSLGAGGPLGNTQYF	TGTGCCAGTAGTTTGGGAGCGGGGGGGCCCTTGGGAAATACGCAGTATTTT
.	.	TRBV11-3	TRBJ2-5	CASSFDSQETQYF	TGTGCCAGCAGCTTCGACTCACAAGAGACCCAGTACTTC
.	.	TRBV30	TRBJ1-5	CAWSSVNSNQPQHF	TGTGCCTGGAGTTCGGTCAATAGCAATCAGCCCCAGCATTTT
.	.	TRBV5-6	TRBJ2-5	CASSRLNRQVQETQYF	TGTGCCAGCAGCCGACTAAACAGACAGGTTCAAGAGACCCAGTACTTC
.	.	TRBV7-9	TRBJ1-4	CASSPSVPTEQSLSEKLFF	TGTGCCAGCAGCCCCTCAGTACCAACGGAACAGTCTCTCTCTGAAAAACTGTTTTTT
.	.	TRBV2	TRBJ1-6	CASSEARGFDSPLHF	TGTGCCAGCAGTGAAGCAAGAGGGTTCGATTCACCCCTCCACTTT
.	.	TRBV2	TRBJ2-7	CASSTGLYEQYF	TGTGCCAGCAGTACAGGTCTCTACGAGCAGTACTTC
TRBD2	once	TRBV7-3	TRBJ2-2	CASSLGLANTGELFF	TGTGCCAGCAGCTTGGGACTAGCCAACACCGGGGAGCTGTTTTTT
.	.	TRBV5-1	TRBJ2-1	CASSRTGLNNEQFF	TGCGCCAGCAGTAGGACAGGACTAAACAATGAGCAGTTCTTC
TRBD1	.	TRBV28	TRBJ2-2	CASSFWQGQGADTGELFF	TGTGCCAGCAGTTTTTGGCAGGGACAGGGGGCTGACACCGGGGAGCTGTTTTTT
.	.	TRBV5-4	TRBJ1-2	CASSVQGSHGYTF	TGTGCCAGCAGCGTCCAGGGGTCCCATGGCTACACCTTC
TRBD2	few	TRBV3-1/TRBV3-2	TRBJ2-1	CASSQIGLAGGHEQFF	TGTGCCAGCAGCCAAATTGGACTAGCGGGAGGCCATGAGCAGTTCTTC
.	.	TRBV7-2	TRBJ1-1	CASSPNRDSAFF	TGTGCCAGCAGCCCTAACAGGGATTCGGCTTTCTTT
.	.	TRBV19	TRBJ1-1	CASSGTRNTEAFF	TGTGCCAGTAGTGGGACAAGGAACACTGAAGCTTTCTTT
TRBD1	few	TRBV7-8	TRBJ1-2	CASMGTALYGYTF	TGTGCCAGCATGGGGACAGCACTTTATGGCTACACCTTC
.	.	TRBV12-2	TRBJ2-4	CASRPPGADTGGGNIQYF	TGTGCAAGTCGCCCCCCCGGGGCGGACACGGGCGGGGGAAACATTCAGTACTTC
.	.	TRBV28	TRBJ1-5	CASSWYGRSNQPQHF	TGTGCCAGCAGTTGGTATGGCAGAAGCAATCAGCCCCAGCATTTT
.	.	TRBV6-5	TRBJ1-5	CASSYSRRGTQPQHF	TGTGCCAGCAGTTACTCGAGAAGGGGAACTCAGCCCCAGCATTTT
.	.	TRBV9	TRBJ1-3	CASSVAAGHPGNTIYF	TGTGCCAGCAGCGTAGCTGCCGGACATCCTGGAAACACCATATATTTT